This TCR beta chain was sequenced for a study of blood T cell repertoires in COVID-19. Study details: Samples of COVID-19 (acute and convalescent) were obtained from the United States, Italy and Spain. PBMCs, B-cell-depleted T cells, or T cells provided the cDNA or gDNA that made up the material.

This CDR3 has 14 amino acids. The V gene's germline CDR1 is SGHNT and CDR2 YYREEE (reference sequence). V trimming: 4 bases; J trimming: 6 bases; junction bases outside the gene matches: 10. In the study's own analysis: Quantification of nucleated cells was approximated via reference gene primer amplification. The table came from immunoSEQ multiplex PCR; TCRdb's copy has only in-frame clones and leaves some out. From that table come the V and J calls and clone size; the DNA was used to work out D and trimming. The table has tens of thousands of clones, approximately 88% seen once. V usage is TRBV5-4 and J usage is TRBJ2-7, with 7 positions matching TRBD1. The sequenced sample was peripheral blood. The clonotype comes from a woman at least 80 years old with acute or convalescent COVID-19. The CDR3 nucleotides read TGTGCCAGCAGCCCCAGGGACAGATTGGGCGAGCAGTACTTC. Translation gives CASSPRDRLGEQYF. Full variable domain (missing parts from reference TRBV5-4 and TRBJ2-7): ETGVTQSPTHLIKTRGQQVTLRCSSQSGHNTVSWYQQALGQGPQFIFQYYREEENGRGNFPPRFSGLQFPNYSSELNVNALELDDSALYLCASSPRDRLGEQYFGPGTRLTVT.